Each of the 27 T cell receptor beta chains below was sequenced from the same sample in a study of blood T cell repertoires in COVID-19. The data were produced by immunoSEQ multiplex PCR, yet TCRdb's version contains in-frame clones alone and is incomplete. This table holds fewer than 450,000 clones, around nine tenths found once. Specimen: PBMCs or T cells enriched from blood (not recorded which). The receptors derive from a woman under 30 who had recovered from COVID-19.

The rearrangement links TRBV11-1 to TRBJ2-5; a weak D match, TRBD2 (7 bases). This CDR3 is built from 14 residues. The germline V gene has CDR1 SGHAT and CDR2 FQDESV (reference sequence). With 5 bases removed from V and 5 bases from J, the gap between germline ends came to 15 bases. This CDR3 is CASSRTEGGETQYF. The CDR3 nucleotides are TGTGCCAGCAGCCGGACAGAGGGAGGGGAGACCCAGTACTTC.

The chain is built from TRBV4-2 and TRBJ1-4; 7 nucleotides align to TRBD1. With 1 base clipped from V and 8 bases from J, the junction kept 7 bases outside the gene matches. There are 15 residues in the CDR3. CDR1 and CDR2 (germline): LGHNA, YNFKEQ. CDR3 protein: CASSQGGQEHEKLFF. The CDR3 nucleotides read TGTGCCAGCAGCCAAGGCGGACAGGAACACGAAAAACTGTTTTTT.

This clone was picked up a small number of times. V usage is TRBV6-5 and J usage is TRBJ1-4, with TRBD1 identical over 9 bases. J lost 7 bases, V lost 6 bases, and 6 bases had no gene match. The germline V gene encodes CDR1 MNHEY and CDR2 SVGAGI. The CDR3 runs 14 residues. For the CDR3, the DNA is TGTGCCAGCAGAGTACAGGGGGCTAGTGAAAAACTGTTTTTT. Its translation: CASRVQGASEKLFF.

V usage is TRBV30 and J usage is TRBJ1-2; D is perhaps TRBD1 (6 bases). CDR1 is GTSNPN, CDR2 SVGIG, per germline (reference sequence). Deletions cut 1 base from V and 8 bases from J, with 17 bases between. The CDR3 length is 14 residues. DNA of the CDR3: TGTGCCTGGAGTGCCCAGGGGCGCCCCTGGGGCTACACCTTC. The encoded protein is CAWSAQGRPWGYTF.

Concerning this clone itself: This CDR3 is also generated by other DNA sequences in the sample. The rearrangement links TRBV6-5 to TRBJ1-5; 9 bases fit TRBD1. Germline V gene data show CDR1 as MNHEY and CDR2 as SVGAGI. The CDR3 has 15 residues. V lost 6 bases to trimming and J lost 1 base; unmatched junction nucleotides: 4. The CDR3 loop reads CASSPTGGSNQPQHF. The DNA of the CDR3 is TGTGCCAGCAGCCCGACAGGGGGAAGCAATCAGCCCCAGCATTTT.

V usage is TRBV19 and J usage is TRBJ2-3; TRBD2 matches 9 bases. There are 16 residues in the CDR3. Germline CDR1 reads LNHDA; CDR2 reads SQIVND (reference sequence). V lost 3 bases and J lost 4; bases outside the gene matches: 8. The CDR3 loop is CASSILGSGGPDTQYF. The DNA for the CDR3 is TGTGCCAGTAGTATCCTTGGGAGCGGGGGGCCAGATACGCAGTATTTT.

The chain links TRBV12-3 or TRBV12-4 to TRBJ1-5; 8 bases line up with TRBD1. The CDR3 has 13 residues. Trimming at V came to 10 bases and at J to 3 bases, leaving 5 bases not matched to a gene. CDR3 coding DNA: TGTGCCACCGGGACAGGCCACAATCAGCCCCAGCATTTT. Residues: CATGTGHNQPQHF.

J is TRBJ2-3 and V is TRBV11-2, with no clear D. The CDR3 covers 12 residues. Deletions cut 1 base from V and 6 bases from J, with 5 bases between. CDR1 and CDR2 from the germline V gene are SGHAT and FQNNGV. This CDR3 reads CASSLGQDTQYF. The CDR3, as DNA: TGTGCCAGCAGCTTAGGGCAGGATACGCAGTATTTT.

The chain carries TRBV2 and TRBJ2-6; D gene unclear. CDR1 and CDR2 from the germline V gene are SNHLY and FYNNEI. The CDR3 consists of 14 residues. V gave up 7 bases and J gave up 4 bases, with 11 bases separating them. For the CDR3, the DNA is TGTGCCAGCATGCGGCCTCTGGGGGCCAACGTCCTGACTTTC. Its translation: CASMRPLGANVLTF.

J is TRBJ2-3 and V is TRBV7-9, with TRBD2 as a possible D gene (5 bases). Germline V gene sequence: CDR1 SEHNR, CDR2 FQNEAQ (reference sequence). The length of the CDR3 is 14 residues. Trimming stripped 2 bases from V and 4 bases from J, with 10 bases between. CDR3 amino acids: CASSLSAAADTQYF. The DNA of the CDR3 is TGTGCCAGCAGCTTATCAGCGGCCGCAGATACGCAGTATTTT. Based on the CDR3 plus reference TRBV7-9 and TRBJ2-3, the full variable domain is DTGVSQNPRHKITKRGQNVTFRCDPISEHNRLYWYRQTLGQGPEFLTYFQNEAQLEKSRLLSDRFSAERPKGSFSTLEIQRTEQGDSAMYLCASSLSAAADTQYFGPGTRLTVL.

The chain recombines TRBV4-2 with TRBJ2-3; D is unclear. CDR1 LGHNA and CDR2 YNFKEQ come from the germline V gene. This CDR3 has 14 amino acids. V lost 4 bases and J lost 0, with 8 bases in between. The CDR3 is CASSPGRSTDTQYF. The CDR3 DNA follows: TGTGCCAGCAGCCCCGGTCGCAGCACAGATACGCAGTATTTT.

V is TRBV11-1 and J is TRBJ1-1; maybe TRBD1 (5 bases). The V and J ends lost 4 bases and 0 bases respectively, with 9 bases between them. This CDR3 has 14 amino acids. Germline lookup yields CDR1 SGHAT and CDR2 FQDESV (reference sequence). The CDR3 protein is CASSSQTVNTEAFF. The DNA for the CDR3 is TGTGCCAGCAGCTCACAGACAGTGAACACTGAAGCTTTCTTT.

This chain connects TRBV11-2 to TRBJ1-6; the D is unclear. The CDR3 contains 15 residues. Germline V gene lookup returns CDR1 SGHAT and CDR2 FQNNGV. The V end was cut by 4 bases, the J end by 0 bases, with 7 bases between. For the CDR3, the DNA is TGTGCCAGCAGCTCCCTTCTCTCCTATAATTCACCCCTCCACTTT. It translates to CASSSLLSYNSPLHF.

This chain links TRBV6-5 with TRBJ1-5; TRBD1 might be the D (5 bases). V lost 0 bases and J 8 bases, leaving 14 bases between the germline ends. The CDR3 is 15 residues long. From germline, CDR1 is MNHEY and CDR2 SVGAGI. The CDR3: CASSYSYRKGEPQHF. The DNA for the CDR3 is TGTGCCAGCAGTTACTCATATAGAAAAGGGGAGCCCCAGCATTTT.

The chain links TRBV7-2 to TRBJ2-2, with 10 positions matching TRBD1. CDR1 is SGHTA and CDR2 is FQGNSA in the germline V gene. The V segment lost 3 bases and the J segment 6 bases; nucleotides outside the gene matches: 13. The CDR3 is 18 residues long. DNA of the CDR3: TGTGCCAGCAGCTTGTTTGCCTTCGGGACAGGGGATGCCGGGGAGCTGTTTTTT. It encodes CASSLFAFGTGDAGELFF.

This rearrangement joins TRBV6-5 to TRBJ1-2; D gene uncertain. Trimming removed 5 bases at V and 8 bases at J, with 21 bases between. The CDR3 contains 15 residues. Per germline, CDR1 MNHEY and CDR2 SVGAGI. The CDR3 nucleotides read TGTGCCAGCAGTCTCGGGAACATCCAATTAGAGGGCTACACCTTC. Translating gives CASSLGNIQLEGYTF.

This chain connects TRBV7-2 to TRBJ1-5; TRBD1 matches 7 bases. CDR1 SGHTA and CDR2 FQGNSA come from the germline V gene. This CDR3 comprises 14 residues. V was pared by 3 bases and J by 3 bases, with 2 bases of the junction left unmatched. CDR3 sequence (DNA): TGTGCCAGCAGCTTGGGACAGAACAATCAGCCCCAGCATTTT. This codes for CASSLGQNNQPQHF. Looking up the rest from reference TRBV7-2 and TRBJ1-5 gives the full variable domain: GAGVSQSPSNKVTEKGKDVELRCDPISGHTALYWYRQSLGQGLEFLIYFQGNSAPDKSGLPSDRFSAERTGGSVSTLTIQRTQQEDSAVYLCASSLGQNNQPQHFGDGTRLSIL.

The V gene is TRBV19, the J gene TRBJ1-1; 7 bases line up with TRBD1. CDR3 length: 14 residues. J was trimmed by 6 bases and V by 1 base; bases with no gene match: 5. The germline CDR1 and CDR2 sequences are LNHDA and SQIVND (reference sequence). The CDR3: CASSIVYRGSEAFF. The CDR3 DNA is TGTGCCAGTAGTATAGTTTACAGGGGTTCTGAAGCTTTCTTT.

This clone showed up just a few times. The chain recombines TRBV29-1 with TRBJ2-7; the D gene is possibly TRBD2 (6 bases). Trimming cost V 4 bases and J 8 bases, with 18 bases left between them. There are 13 residues in the CDR3. The germline gives CDR1 SQVTM, CDR2 ANQGSEA. Here the CDR3 DNA reads TGCAGCGTTGGTGGCAGGGACTTTTTACAGCAGTACTTC. Amino acid sequence: CSVGGRDFLQQYF.

The V and J genes are TRBV19 and TRBJ2-7, with TRBD1 matching 8 bases. The CDR3 loop spans 18 amino acids. Losses at the gene ends were 5 bases for V and 0 bases for J; bases not matched to a gene: 15. Germline assignment: CDR1 LNHDA and CDR2 SQIVND (reference sequence). The CDR3 protein is CASSAQGDGPTYSYEQYF. As DNA, the CDR3 is TGTGCCAGTAGTGCACAGGGGGATGGCCCCACTTACTCCTACGAGCAGTACTTC.

The CDR3 reads CASSQELLRTTDTQYF. The CDR3 DNA reads as TGTGCCAGCAGCCAAGAACTCCTAAGAACTACAGATACGCAGTATTTT. The chain recombines TRBV4-2 with TRBJ2-3; no clear D. The CDR3 has 16 residues. The germline V and J ends were trimmed by 0 bases and 3 bases, with 13 bases remaining between them. Germline CDR1 is LGHNA and CDR2 is YNFKEQ.

V gene TRBV27 combines with J gene TRBJ2-7; 11 bases map to TRBD1. Germline V gene sequence: CDR1 MNHEY, CDR2 SMNVEV (reference sequence). V shed 6 bases and J 5 bases; nucleotides not matched to a gene: 6. There are 14 residues in the CDR3. The CDR3 coding sequence is TGTGCCAGCAGAGATTGGACAGGGGGCGACGAGCAGTACTTC. Translated: CASRDWTGGDEQYF.

This chain links TRBV19 with TRBJ2-2; D remains unclear. The V gene's germline CDR1 is LNHDA and CDR2 SQIVND (reference sequence). The CDR3 runs to 12 residues. V lost 6 bases to trimming and J lost 1 base, with 3 bases between them. CDR3 sequence reads: CASSGNTGELFF. CDR3 in DNA: TGTGCCAGTAGCGGGAACACCGGGGAGCTGTTTTTT.

The chain is built from TRBV5-4 and TRBJ2-7; 9 positions agree with TRBD2. Trimming took 0 bases from V and 0 from J; bases not matched to a gene: 4. CDR1 and CDR2 (germline): SGHNT, YYREEE (reference sequence). The CDR3 contains 16 residues. The CDR3 nucleotides read TGTGCCAGCAGCTTGGGTGGCGGGGGGGCCTCCTACGAGCAGTACTTC. This translates into CASSLGGGGASYEQYF.

V is TRBV9 and J is TRBJ2-5, with D possibly TRBD2 on 7 matching bases. V was cut by 3 bases and J by 4 bases, with 13 bases left in between. This CDR3 contains 14 residues. Germline values: CDR1 SGDLS, CDR2 YYNGEE. DNA for the CDR3: TGTGCCAGCAGCGGCTACAGGGAGGGAGAGACCCAGTACTTC. Translating gives CASSGYREGETQYF. The full variable domain, rest sourced from reference TRBV9 and TRBJ2-5, is DSGVTQTPKHLITATGQRVTLRCSPRSGDLSVYWYQQSLDQGLQFLIQYYNGEERAKGNILERFSAQQFPDLHSELNLSSLELGDSALYFCASSGYREGETQYFGPGTRLLVL.

This sequence joins TRBV7-2 and TRBJ2-7; D perhaps matches TRBD2 (5 bases). This CDR3 has 13 amino acids. Germline V lookup: CDR1 SGHTA, CDR2 FQGNSA. V lost 3 bases and J 6 bases, leaving 12 bases between the germline ends. CDR3 DNA sequence: TGTGCCAGCAGCTTTCGGGAATTTTCCGAGCAGTACTTC. Translation: CASSFREFSEQYF.

The chain recombines TRBV30 with TRBJ1-5; D call uncertain. The CDR3 is 13 residues long. The ends were cut back, 3 bases at V and 4 bases at J, with 10 bases in the middle. Germline V gene data show CDR1 as GTSNPN and CDR2 as SVGIG (reference sequence). CDR3 bases: TGTGCCTGGAGGGGGAGTCCTAATCAGCCCCAGCATTTT. Protein: CAWRGSPNQPQHF.